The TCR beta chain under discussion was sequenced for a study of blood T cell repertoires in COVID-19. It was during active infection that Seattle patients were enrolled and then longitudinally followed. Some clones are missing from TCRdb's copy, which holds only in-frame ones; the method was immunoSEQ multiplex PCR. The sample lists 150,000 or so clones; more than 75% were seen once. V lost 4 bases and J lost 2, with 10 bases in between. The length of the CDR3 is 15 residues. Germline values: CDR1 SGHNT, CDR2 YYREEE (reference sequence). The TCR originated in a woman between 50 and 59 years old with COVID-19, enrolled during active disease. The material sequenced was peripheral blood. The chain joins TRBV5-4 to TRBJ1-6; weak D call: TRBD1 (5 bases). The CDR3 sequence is CASSLDSPYNSPLHF. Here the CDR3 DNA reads TGTGCCAGCAGCCTTGACAGCCCCTATAATTCACCCCTCCACTTT.